The 10 T cell receptor beta chains listed next were all sequenced from one sample in a study of early T cells in non-severe SARS-CoV-2 infection. Each CDR3 protein gets one entry after TCRdb re-called the 5' RACE reads with MiXCR. Of some 30,000 distinct CDR3 sequences detected, under 5.5% appear once; the ten largest clones hold approximately 8%. The sequencing sample was made of whole blood. Receptors originate from an adult who was a healthcare worker with PCR-confirmed SARS-CoV-2 infection or an uninfected control (not recorded which).

By share, this clonotype counts as medium-sized (0.01 to 0.1%). The chain is built from TRBV6-6 and TRBJ1-1, with TRBD1 matching over 7 bases. Per germline, CDR1 MNHNY and CDR2 SVGAGI (reference sequence). This CDR3 spans 15 amino acids. With 6 bases clipped from V and 0 bases from J, the junction kept 7 bases outside the gene matches. Here the CDR3 reads CASSPRGRMNTEAFF. The CDR3 DNA reads as TGTGCCAGCAGCCCTAGGGGGCGAATGAACACTGAAGCTTTCTTT.

This clonotype showed up many times. The gene calls are TRBV11-2 and TRBJ2-7; 11 nucleotides match TRBD2. This CDR3 is built from 14 residues. The V gene end was trimmed by 3 bases and the J gene end by 4 bases; junction bases not matched to a gene: 2. Germline V gives CDR1 SGHAT, CDR2 FQNNGV. CDR3 sequence (DNA): TGTGCCAGCAGCTTCCTAGCGGGGGGATACGAGCAGTACTTC. Its translation is CASSFLAGGYEQYF.

In this sample, this clonotype turned up a few times. The J gene is TRBJ1-1, the V gene TRBV7-9; 7 nucleotides match TRBD1. Germline CDR1 and CDR2: SEHNR and FQNEAQ (reference sequence). The CDR3 covers 16 residues. Trimming cost V 6 bases and J 6 bases; bases outside gene matches: 16. CDR3 nucleotide sequence: TGTGCCAGCAGTCGGGGGGGACAGCCTTCTAGGGCTGAAGCTTTCTTT. It specifies CASSRGGQPSRAEAFF.

The V and J genes are TRBV20-1 and TRBJ2-7; TRBD1 agrees at 9 bases. The CDR3 runs to 15 residues. Germline V lookup: CDR1 DFQATT, CDR2 SNEGSKA (reference sequence). The V and J ends lost 0 bases and 2 bases, in that order; junction bases with no gene match: 5. CDR3 nucleotide sequence: TGCAGTGCTAGAGATCCCGGGACAGGGCCCTACGAGCAGTACTTC. Translated, it gives CSARDPGTGPYEQYF.

The table lists this clonotype with many counts. The rearrangement joins TRBV20-1 to TRBJ2-3, with 9 positions matching TRBD1. Germline loops: CDR1 DFQATT, CDR2 SNEGSKA (reference sequence). This CDR3 is built from 13 residues. The CDR3 loop is CGGQGKATDTQYF. CDR3 bases: TGCGGGGGACAGGGTAAAGCAACAGATACGCAGTATTTT.

At least ten counts were recorded for this clonotype. V gene TRBV7-9 combines with J gene TRBJ1-3; 8 bases map to TRBD1. This CDR3 is built from 16 residues. The germline gives CDR1 SEHNR, CDR2 FQNEAQ (reference sequence). V dropped 2 bases and J dropped 6; count of bases not matched to a gene: 9. The CDR3 coding sequence is TGTGCCAGCAGCTTATCACAGGGGGTAGCTGAAAACACCATATATTTT. It translates to CASSLSQGVAENTIYF.

This clonotype showed up many times. The chain has TRBV28 and TRBJ1-2; possible D gene TRBD1, 5 bases. Trimming stripped 2 bases from V and 3 bases from J, with 7 bases between. CDR1 is MDHEN, CDR2 SYDVKM, per germline. The CDR3 extends over 13 amino acids. The CDR3 loop is CASSLVTDYGYTF. CDR3 DNA: TGTGCCAGCAGTTTAGTGACAGACTATGGCTACACCTTC.

This clonotype has at least ten counts. CDR3 DNA: TGTGCCTGGGGAGACAGGGTCACTGAAGCTTTCTTT. Translation: CAWGDRVTEAFF. The chain employs TRBV30 and TRBJ1-1; 7 bases are shared with TRBD1. V shed 5 bases, J shed 4 bases, and the junction held 4 bases outside the gene matches. Germline CDR1 and CDR2: GTSNPN and SVGIG (reference sequence). The CDR3 has 12 residues. The entire variable domain, with the rest obtained from reference TRBV30 and TRBJ1-1, is as follows: SQTIHQWPATLVQPVGSPLSLECTVEGTSNPNLYWYRQAAGRGLQLLFYSVGIGQISSEVPQNLSASRPQDRQFILSSKKLLLSDSGFYLCAWGDRVTEAFFGQGTRLTVV.

Many counts were recorded for this clonotype. The rearrangement joins TRBV28 to TRBJ1-6; D remains unclear. Germline V gene data show CDR1 as MDHEN and CDR2 as SYDVKM. The length of the CDR3 is 13 residues. The V end lost 4 bases, the J end lost 4 bases, and 5 bases lay between the germline ends. The CDR3 loop is CASSYRYNSPLHF. CDR3 coding DNA: TGTGCCAGCAGTTACAGATATAATTCACCCCTCCACTTT.

This clonotype was observed at least ten times. The chain couples TRBV7-2 to TRBJ2-1; TRBD2 matches 13 bases. Germline V lookup: CDR1 SGHTA, CDR2 FQGNSA. The CDR3 runs 16 residues. V trimming: 5 bases; J trimming: 7 bases; junction bases outside the gene matches: 8. The CDR3 nucleotides are TGTGCCAGCAGCGGGCGACTAGCGGGGGGCAGAAATGAGCAGTTCTTC. Translation: CASSGRLAGGRNEQFF.